The clone carrying this TCR beta chain was seen ten or more times. Its antigen is still unknown. These data come from a study of T cell repertoires in cytomegalovirus infection. Across the whole study: From public TCR beta signatures came an indication of both CMV infection and matching HLA type. General study points: Carriage of CMV together with the relevant HLA was identifiable through cumulative public TCR beta family frequency. Clonotypes of TCR beta that were HLA-C-restricted and CMV-specific dominated the ex vivo response.

TCRdb itself ran the reads through MiXCR, one entry per CDR3 protein. The repertoire holds about 260,000 distinct CDR3 sequences, with around 8.7% as singletons. CDR3 size: 14 residues. V lost 11 bases and J 4 bases, leaving 20 bases between the germline ends. Germline CDR1 and CDR2: MNHNY and SVGAGI (reference sequence). This receptor was taken from a human donor in good health (CMV status not recorded). Some clones in this sample may be carry-over from other donors' samples. The V and J genes are TRBV6-6 and TRBJ2-5; D may be TRBD1 or TRBD2 (7 bases each). The material sequenced was PBMCs. The CDR3 nucleotides are TGTGCCGCGCAGGGGGGGATTCGAGGAGAGACCCAGTACTTC. Its translation: CAAQGGIRGETQYF.